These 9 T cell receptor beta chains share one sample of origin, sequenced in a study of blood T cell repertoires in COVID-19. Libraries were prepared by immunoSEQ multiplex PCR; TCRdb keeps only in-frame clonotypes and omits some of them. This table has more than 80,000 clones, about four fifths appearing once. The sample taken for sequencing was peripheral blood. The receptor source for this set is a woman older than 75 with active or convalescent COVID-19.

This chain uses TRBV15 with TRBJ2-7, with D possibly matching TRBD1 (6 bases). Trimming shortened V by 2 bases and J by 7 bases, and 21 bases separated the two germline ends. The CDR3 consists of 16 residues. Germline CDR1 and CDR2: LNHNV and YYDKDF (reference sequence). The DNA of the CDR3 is TGTGCCACCAGCAGAACCTGGACAGTCCTACGGATGGAGCAGTACTTC. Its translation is CATSRTWTVLRMEQYF. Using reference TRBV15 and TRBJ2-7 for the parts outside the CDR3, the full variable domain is DAMVIQNPRYQVTQFGKPVTLSCSQTLNHNVMYWYQQKSSQAPKLLFHYYDKDFNNEADTPDNFQSRRPNTSFCFLDIRSPGLGDTAMYLCATSRTWTVLRMEQYFGPGTRLTVT.

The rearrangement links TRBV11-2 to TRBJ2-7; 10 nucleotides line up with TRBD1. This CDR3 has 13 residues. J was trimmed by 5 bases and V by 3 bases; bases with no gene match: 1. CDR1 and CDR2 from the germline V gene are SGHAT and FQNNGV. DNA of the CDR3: TGTGCCAGCAGCTTCGGGACAGGGGACGAGCAGTACTTC. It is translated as CASSFGTGDEQYF.

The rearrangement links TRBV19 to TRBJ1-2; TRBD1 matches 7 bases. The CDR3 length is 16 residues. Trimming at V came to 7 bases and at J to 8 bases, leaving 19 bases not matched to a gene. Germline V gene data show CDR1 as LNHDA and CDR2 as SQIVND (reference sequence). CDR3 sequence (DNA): TGTGCCAGTACAAGGGGAAGAATGGGACAGAGCCAGGGCTACACCTTC. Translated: CASTRGRMGQSQGYTF.

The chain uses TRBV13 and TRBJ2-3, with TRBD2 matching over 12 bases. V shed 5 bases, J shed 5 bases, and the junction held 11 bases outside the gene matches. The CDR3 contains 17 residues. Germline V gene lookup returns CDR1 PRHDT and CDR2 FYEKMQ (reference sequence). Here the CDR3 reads CASSPTIPGLAGDTQYF. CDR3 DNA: TGTGCCAGCAGCCCTACTATTCCGGGACTAGCGGGAGATACGCAGTATTTT.

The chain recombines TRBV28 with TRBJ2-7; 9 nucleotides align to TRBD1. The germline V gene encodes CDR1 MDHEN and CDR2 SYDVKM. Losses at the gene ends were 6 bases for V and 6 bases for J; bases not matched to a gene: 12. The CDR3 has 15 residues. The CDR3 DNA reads TGTGCCAGCAGCTTTTTGCTCGGGACAGGGTCCGAGCAGTACTTC. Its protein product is CASSFLLGTGSEQYF.

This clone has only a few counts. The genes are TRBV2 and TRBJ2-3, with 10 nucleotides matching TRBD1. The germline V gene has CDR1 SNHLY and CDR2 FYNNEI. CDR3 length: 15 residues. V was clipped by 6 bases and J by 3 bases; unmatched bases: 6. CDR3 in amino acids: CASRKDRGKTDTQYF. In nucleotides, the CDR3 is TGTGCCAGCAGGAAGGACAGGGGGAAGACAGATACGCAGTATTTT.

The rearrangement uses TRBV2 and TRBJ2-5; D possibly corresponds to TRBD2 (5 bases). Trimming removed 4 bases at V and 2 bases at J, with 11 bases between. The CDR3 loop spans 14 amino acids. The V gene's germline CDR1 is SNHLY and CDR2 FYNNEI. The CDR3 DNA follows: TGTGCCAGCAGTGGAAATCGACTACAAGAGACCCAGTACTTC. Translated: CASSGNRLQETQYF.

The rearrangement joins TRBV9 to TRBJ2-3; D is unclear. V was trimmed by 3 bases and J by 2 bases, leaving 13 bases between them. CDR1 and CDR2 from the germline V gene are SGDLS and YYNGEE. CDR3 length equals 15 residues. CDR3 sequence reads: CASSGDSIYTDTQYF. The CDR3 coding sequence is TGTGCCAGCAGCGGTGACTCTATATACACAGATACGCAGTATTTT.

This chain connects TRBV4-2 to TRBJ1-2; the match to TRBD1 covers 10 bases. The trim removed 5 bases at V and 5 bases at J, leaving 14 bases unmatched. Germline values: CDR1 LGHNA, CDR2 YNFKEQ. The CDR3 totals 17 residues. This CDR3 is CASSARDRGEVGYGYTF. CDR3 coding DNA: TGTGCCAGCAGCGCCCGGGACAGGGGCGAAGTTGGGTATGGCTACACCTTC.